A single sample is the source of the 28 T cell receptor beta chains below, sequenced in a study of blood T cell repertoires in COVID-19. The method was immunoSEQ multiplex PCR; TCRdb's version includes in-frame clones alone and lacks a portion of them. This table has around 300,000 clones, about nine tenths appearing once. Source material: PBMCs or T cells enriched from blood (not recorded which). The receptor source for this set is a woman aged 60-75 years who had recovered from COVID-19.

This chain connects TRBV11-3 to TRBJ2-7; D possibly corresponds to TRBD2 (6 bases). This CDR3 has 16 amino acids. V gave up 4 bases and J gave up 0 bases, with 16 bases separating them. Germline V gene sequence: CDR1 SGHNT, CDR2 YENEEA. CDR3: CASSSGKRVTSYEQYF. Written as DNA, the CDR3 is TGTGCCAGCAGCTCCGGTAAGCGGGTGACCTCCTACGAGCAGTACTTC.

The chain has TRBV3-1 (or the pseudogene TRBV3-2) and TRBJ2-2; D gene ambiguous. V lost 0 bases and J lost 5, with 7 bases in between. From germline, CDR1 is LGHDT and CDR2 YNNKEL (reference sequence). The CDR3 spans 14 residues. CDR3 bases: TGTGCCAGCAGCCAAGAGTGGCAAACCGGGGAGCTGTTTTTT. It specifies CASSQEWQTGELFF.

This clone has a single count. The chain uses TRBV28 and TRBJ1-2; D possibly corresponds to TRBD1 (6 bases). Germline CDR1 is MDHEN and CDR2 is SYDVKM. V gave up 5 bases and J gave up 8 bases, with 24 bases separating them. This CDR3 contains 16 residues. CDR3 coding DNA: TGTGCCAGCAGTCCACCTCCGGGGGAAGGGGGGGGAGGCTACACCTTC. Translated, it gives CASSPPPGEGGGGYTF.

V is TRBV29-1 and J is TRBJ2-5; no definite D call. The CDR3 runs to 11 residues. V lost 4 bases to trimming and J lost 3 bases, with 6 bases between them. Germline CDR1 SQVTM, CDR2 ANQGSEA. The CDR3 coding sequence is TGCAGCGTTGGACGGGAAGAGACCCAGTACTTC. It translates to CSVGREETQYF.

The chain combines TRBV11-2 with TRBJ2-7; 9 bases map to TRBD1. CDR3 size: 16 residues. CDR1 and CDR2 from the germline V gene are SGHAT and FQNNGV. With 3 bases clipped from V and 3 bases from J, the junction kept 9 bases outside the gene matches. The CDR3 here is CASSFNTGTGIYEQYF. CDR3 nucleotide sequence: TGTGCCAGCAGCTTTAATACCGGGACAGGGATCTACGAGCAGTACTTC.

V and J are TRBV5-1 and TRBJ1-6, with unresolved D. Germline CDR1 reads SGHRS; CDR2 reads YFSETQ. Trimming took off 0 bases at V and 10 bases at J, with 8 bases between the two ends. This CDR3 has 13 amino acids. DNA of the CDR3: TGCGCCAGCAGCTTGGCTATTCGATCACCCCTCCACTTT. Its translation: CASSLAIRSPLHF. Variable domain in full (rest from reference TRBV5-1 and TRBJ1-6): KAGVTQTPRYLIKTRGQQVTLSCSPISGHRSVSWYQQTPGQGLQFLFEYFSETQRNKGNFPGRFSGRQFSNSRSEMNVSTLELGDSALYLCASSLAIRSPLHFGNGTRLTVT.

The chain recombines TRBV21-1 with TRBJ1-5; TRBD1 is the table's D call, not checked against the DNA. TRBV21-1 has pseudogene status. CDR3 length: 14 residues. The CDR3 protein is CASSPGTDDQPQHF. CDR3 bases: TGTGCCAGCAGCCCCGGGACAGACGATCAGCCCCAGCATTTT.

This chain uses TRBV5-1 with TRBJ2-7; 10 bases are shared with TRBD2. The CDR3 runs 13 residues. V was pared by 4 bases and J by 4 bases, with 2 bases of the junction left unmatched. Germline V gene data show CDR1 as SGHRS and CDR2 as YFSETQ. The CDR3 sequence is CASSISGGYEQYF. For the CDR3, the DNA is TGCGCCAGCAGCATTAGCGGGGGGTACGAGCAGTACTTC.

The chain's CDR3 is CASSYTGTMNTEAFF. Here the CDR3 DNA reads TGTGCCAGCAGTTATACCGGGACTATGAACACTGAAGCTTTCTTT. This chain uses TRBV6-5 with TRBJ1-1; maybe TRBD1 (5 bases). The CDR3 is 15 amino acids. The germline V and J ends were trimmed by 3 bases and 0 bases, with 11 bases remaining between them. CDR1 MNHEY and CDR2 SVGAGI come from the germline V gene.

The chain links TRBV28 to TRBJ2-1, with 9 bases aligning to TRBD1. With 3 bases clipped from V and 4 bases from J, the junction kept 7 bases outside the gene matches. CDR1 MDHEN and CDR2 SYDVKM come from the germline V gene. This CDR3 is built from 16 residues. The DNA for the CDR3 is TGTGCCAGCAGTTTGGCGGGACAGGGTTCTTACAATGAGCAGTTCTTC. Translating it yields CASSLAGQGSYNEQFF.

This chain joins TRBV2 and TRBJ1-2, with TRBD1 matching over 11 bases. Trimming removed 4 bases from V and 6 bases from J; junction bases left unmatched: 4. Germline CDR1 SNHLY, CDR2 FYNNEI. This CDR3 is built from 14 residues. This CDR3 reads CASSGDRGVDGYTF. The DNA of the CDR3 is TGTGCCAGCAGTGGGGACAGGGGGGTCGATGGCTACACCTTC.

J is TRBJ1-1 and V is TRBV28; 7 positions agree with TRBD1. Losses at the gene ends were 6 bases for V and 0 bases for J; bases not matched to a gene: 10. The CDR3 extends over 16 amino acids. Germline values: CDR1 MDHEN, CDR2 SYDVKM. Written as DNA, the CDR3 is TGTGCCAGCAGACCCCGACAGGGCCGCGTGAACACTGAAGCTTTCTTT. Its translation: CASRPRQGRVNTEAFF.

The chain links TRBV25-1 to TRBJ2-4, with D perhaps matching TRBD2 (6 bases). From germline, CDR1 is MGHDK and CDR2 SYGVNS. The CDR3 loop spans 15 amino acids. Trimming pared 4 bases from V and 2 bases from J, leaving 12 bases between. CDR3 DNA: TGTGCCAGCAGTGTGGGTAGCGGAACCAAAAACATTCAGTACTTC. This encodes CASSVGSGTKNIQYF.

The chain recombines TRBV2 with TRBJ1-6, with D possibly being TRBD1 (5 bases). Trimming pared 10 bases from V and 0 bases from J, leaving 13 bases between. Germline V gene sequence: CDR1 SNHLY, CDR2 FYNNEI. CDR3 size: 15 residues. The CDR3 here is CAMIRGSSYNSPLHF. CDR3 in DNA: TGTGCCATGATCCGGGGGAGCTCCTATAATTCACCCCTCCACTTT.

The V and J genes are TRBV18 and TRBJ1-3; D possibly corresponds to TRBD1 (5 bases). V shed 6 bases and J shed 0 bases, with 12 bases lying between them. The germline gives CDR1 KGHSH, CDR2 LQKENI. The CDR3 runs to 15 residues. This CDR3 reads CASSLQASSGNTIYF. DNA for the CDR3: TGTGCCAGCTCTTTACAGGCGAGCTCTGGAAACACCATATATTTT.

This rearrangement joins TRBV5-6 to TRBJ1-6; TRBD1 is a possible D gene (5 bases). CDR1 is SGHDT and CDR2 is YYEEEE in the germline V gene. V was cut by 7 bases and J by 10 bases, with 15 bases left in between. The CDR3 runs 13 residues. CDR3 nucleotide sequence: TGTGCCAGCGGCAGGGAGGAAGGCTCACCCCTCCACTTT. Its protein is CASGREEGSPLHF.

The chain recombines TRBV5-1 with TRBJ2-7; unclear D gene. Trimming took off 7 bases at V and 0 bases at J, with 8 bases between the two ends. CDR3 length: 12 residues. CDR1 and CDR2 from the germline V gene are SGHRS and YFSETQ. The CDR3 sequence is CASGRSSYEQYF. CDR3 sequence (DNA): TGCGCCAGCGGCCGCAGCTCCTACGAGCAGTACTTC.

This clone was detected once. The J gene is TRBJ1-1, the V gene TRBV18; D unclear. V lost 6 bases and J lost 0, with 11 bases in between. The CDR3 runs to 14 residues. Germline CDR1 and CDR2: KGHSH and LQKENI. The CDR3 region is CASSLGRLNTEAFF. The CDR3 DNA follows: TGTGCCAGCTCCCTAGGGAGGTTGAACACTGAAGCTTTCTTT.

J is TRBJ1-2 and V is TRBV30; D is uncertain. The ends were cut back, 1 base at V and 14 bases at J, with 20 bases in the middle. The CDR3 sequence is 13 residues long. CDR1 is GTSNPN and CDR2 is SVGIG in the germline V gene (reference sequence). In nucleotides, the CDR3 is TGTGCCTGGAGTGCCCCCCCTCCTGTAGCGTATACCTTC. Its translation is CAWSAPPPVAYTF.

The chain uses TRBV5-8 and TRBJ1-5; TRBD1 matches at 8 bases. CDR3 length equals 16 residues. Looked up from germline, CDR1 is SGHTS and CDR2 is YDEGEE. V gave up 0 bases and J gave up 2 bases; unmatched junction bases: 4. The CDR3 is CASSLEGQDGNQPQHF. For the CDR3, the DNA is TGTGCCAGCAGCTTGGAGGGACAGGATGGCAATCAGCCCCAGCATTTT. Complete variable domain (other parts from reference TRBV5-8 and TRBJ1-5): EAGVTQSPTHLIKTRGQQATLRCSPISGHTSVYWYQQALGLGLQFLLWYDEGEERNRGNFPPRFSGRQFPNYSSELNVNALELEDSALYLCASSLEGQDGNQPQHFGDGTRLSIL.

The J gene is TRBJ1-2, the V gene TRBV7-9; D gene unclear. V lost 3 bases to trimming and J lost 6 bases, with 11 bases between them. In germline, CDR1 is SEHNR, CDR2 FQNEAQ (reference sequence). The CDR3 runs to 13 residues. The CDR3 loop is CASSLVTGDGYTF. The CDR3 DNA follows: TGTGCCAGCAGCTTGGTCACCGGGGATGGCTACACCTTC.

The rearrangement joins TRBV6-5 to TRBJ2-2; tentative D call: TRBD1 (5 bases). The CDR3 length is 13 residues. Germline CDR1 is MNHEY and CDR2 is SVGAGI. The V and J ends lost 7 bases and 3 bases respectively, with 9 bases between them. In DNA form, the CDR3 reads TGTGCCAGCAATCAGGGATACACCGGGGAGCTGTTTTTT. It specifies CASNQGYTGELFF.

V and J are TRBV30 and TRBJ2-2, with TRBD1 matching 9 bases. Per germline, CDR1 GTSNPN and CDR2 SVGIG (reference sequence). The CDR3 is 13 amino acids. The CDR3 DNA is TGTGCGCGTGACAGGGGGGTGACCGGGGAGCTGTTTTTT. The encoded protein is CARDRGVTGELFF. Complete variable domain (other parts from reference TRBV30 and TRBJ2-2): SQTIHQWPATLVQPVGSPLSLECTVEGTSNPNLYWYRQAAGRGLQLLFYSVGIGQISSEVPQNLSASRPQDRQFILSSKKLLLSDSGFYLCARDRGVTGELFFGEGSRLTVL.

This chain's CDR3 is CASSQQGGGYTF. DNA for the CDR3: TGTGCCAGCAGTCAACAGGGGGGTGGCTACACCTTC. V is TRBV27 and J is TRBJ1-2, with 8 bases aligning to TRBD1. CDR1 is MNHEY, CDR2 SMNVEV, per germline (reference sequence). Germline trimming cut 5 bases from V and 7 bases from J; bases unmatched to any gene: 3. The CDR3 contains 12 residues.

The chain uses TRBV6-1 and TRBJ2-1; no clear D. The V end lost 3 bases, the J end lost 10 bases, and 13 bases lay between the germline ends. The CDR3 consists of 13 residues. CDR1 MNHNS and CDR2 SASEGT come from the germline V gene. The chain's CDR3 is CASSDSGSWEQFF. The DNA of the CDR3 is TGTGCCAGCAGTGATTCCGGGTCCTGGGAGCAGTTCTTC.

For the CDR3, the DNA is TGTGCCAGCAGTTTAGGCGGTAGCGGACCGGCTAGCCCCTACGAGCAGTACTTC. Protein: CASSLGGSGPASPYEQYF. The chain couples TRBV28 to TRBJ2-7, with D perhaps TRBD2 (6 bases). The CDR3 runs to 18 residues. Deletions cut 2 bases from V and 2 bases from J, with 22 bases between. CDR1 is MDHEN, CDR2 SYDVKM, per germline.

This chain links TRBV11-2 with TRBJ2-1, with D maybe TRBD2 (5 bases). CDR3 length equals 13 residues. The germline V and J ends were trimmed by 0 bases and 8 bases, with 8 bases remaining between them. The germline CDR1 and CDR2 sequences are SGHAT and FQNNGV. Written as DNA, the CDR3 is TGTGCCAGCAGCTTAGACCGCGGGTATGAGCAGTTCTTC. Translation: CASSLDRGYEQFF.

The rearrangement uses TRBV18 and TRBJ1-5; no reliable D call. Germline V CDR1 and CDR2: KGHSH, LQKENI. With 5 bases removed from V and 7 bases from J, the gap between germline ends came to 9 bases. This CDR3 spans 12 amino acids. The CDR3 loop reads CASSASGQPQHF. The CDR3 nucleotides read TGTGCCAGCTCAGCCTCGGGACAGCCCCAGCATTTT.